This TCR beta chain came from a study of shared clonotypes between healthy human individuals. In regard to this clone: No antigen is known for it.

Sequencing was performed with immunoSEQ multiplex PCR; in TCRdb, only in-frame clones are kept and a portion is missing. The sample shows about 2.4 million clones, 85% to 95% of them seen only once. Study results and caveats: Though the depth was large, rarefaction showed that sorted-subset sequencing was incomplete. Enrolling few donors narrowed the genetic and exposure-history diversity that was represented.

Germline V CDR1 and CDR2: SNHLY, FYNNEI. V was clipped by 5 bases and J by 4 bases; unmatched bases: 15. This CDR3 contains 18 residues. Sequenced sample: naive CD4+ T cells sorted from blood. The subset denotes: CD45RA+ positively selected. This TCR came from a man between 18 and 35 years old in good health. The chain employs TRBV2 and TRBJ2-1; TRBD2 matches at 9 bases. Here the CDR3 reads CASSPGTSLVGTYNEQFF. In nucleotides, the CDR3 is TGTGCCAGCAGTCCTGGGACTAGCCTAGTGGGGACTTACAATGAGCAGTTCTTC.